The rows below give T cell receptor beta chains drawn from one sample of a study of OX40 agonist ivuxolimab in advanced cancers. Data came from immunoSEQ multiplex PCR; TCRdb stores just in-frame clones and leaves some out. The sample records 85,000 to 90,000 clones, 90% to 95% being singletons. Here the sequenced sample was CD4+ or CD8+ T cells sorted from blood, taken in a trial of the OX40 agonist ivuxolimab. Every receptor here comes from an adult with an advanced solid tumor such as melanoma, head and neck, liver or kidney cancer. Each CDR3 is given with its conserved first and last residue. Fields, in order: J gene, V gene, CDR3 protein.

>TRBJ1-3|TRBV2
CASSEEGWGPPRYTIYF
>TRBJ2-7|TRBV7-8
CASSLTRKTYEQYF
>TRBJ2-7|TRBV4-2
CASSQALGVYEQYF
>TRBJ2-3|TRBV12-1
CASSSTRTGAIDTQYF
>TRBJ2-7|TRBV19
CASSISGVPLYEQYF
>TRBJ1-5|TRBV7-9
CASSQFTGAVNQPQHF
>TRBJ2-7|TRBV11-3
CASSFLGQGDEQYF
>TRBJ2-1|TRBV11-2
CASSFRQGRNEQFF
>TRBJ1-5|TRBV28
CASSSSGGGNQPQHF
>TRBJ2-1|TRBV4-1
CASSRVTSGTTLAGRANEQFF
>TRBJ2-7|TRBV2
CASSERRAGTNEQYF
>TRBJ2-7|TRBV28
CASTPVGGPVEQYF
>TRBJ2-7|TRBV23-1
CASSQSPLTGFMEQYF
>TRBJ2-3|TRBV28
CASKLNKWGIRGTDTQYF
>TRBJ2-3|TRBV18
CASSDTDTQYF
>TRBJ2-5|TRBV5-4
CASSAGTQETQYF
>TRBJ1-2|TRBV5-4
CASSLEVPGAYGYTF
>TRBJ2-7|TRBV30
CAWSNSLAAWERGKEQYF
>TRBJ1-1|TRBV10-3
CAISESPENTEAFF
>TRBJ2-5|TRBV6-1
CASTWTGRETQYF
>TRBJ2-7|TRBV6-1
CASSERVLDVYF
>TRBJ2-7|TRBV7-9
CASSLQTSGRREQYF
>TRBJ2-6|TRBV5-1
CASSPPDSGANVLTF
>TRBJ2-7|TRBV27
CASTRQGSYEQYF
>TRBJ2-5|TRBV10-3
CAISLSGQETQYF
>TRBJ2-7|TRBV6-1
CASKAGGLGEQYF
>TRBJ2-3|TRBV10-3
CAIGGGDTQYF
>TRBJ1-4|TRBV27
CASRPAPSGKLFF
>TRBJ2-1|TRBV9
CASSVVAGGLYNEQFF
>TRBJ2-4|TRBV6-6
CASSESGQGAKNIQYF
>TRBJ2-2|TRBV6-5
CASSYRRLNTGELFF
>TRBJ2-5|TRBV20-1
CSARVGETQYF
>TRBJ2-2|TRBV4-3
CASSQEGGGGLGTGELFF
>TRBJ2-7|TRBV7-2
CASSSRGDRVSEQYF
>TRBJ2-1|TRBV4-1
CASSRGLAGPKGNEQFF
>TRBJ2-2|TRBV13
CASSRPSAVGTGELFF
>TRBJ1-1|TRBV11-2
CASSLGTDEAFF
>TRBJ1-1|TRBV7-9
CASSWGGGTANTEAFF
>TRBJ1-5|TRBV18
CASSLGDSNQPQHF
>TRBJ2-3|TRBV5-1
CASDPGGDYTDTQYF
>TRBJ1-1|TRBV27
CASSLSPGLGEAFF
>TRBJ1-3|TRBV29-1
CSVKQGIGGNTIYF